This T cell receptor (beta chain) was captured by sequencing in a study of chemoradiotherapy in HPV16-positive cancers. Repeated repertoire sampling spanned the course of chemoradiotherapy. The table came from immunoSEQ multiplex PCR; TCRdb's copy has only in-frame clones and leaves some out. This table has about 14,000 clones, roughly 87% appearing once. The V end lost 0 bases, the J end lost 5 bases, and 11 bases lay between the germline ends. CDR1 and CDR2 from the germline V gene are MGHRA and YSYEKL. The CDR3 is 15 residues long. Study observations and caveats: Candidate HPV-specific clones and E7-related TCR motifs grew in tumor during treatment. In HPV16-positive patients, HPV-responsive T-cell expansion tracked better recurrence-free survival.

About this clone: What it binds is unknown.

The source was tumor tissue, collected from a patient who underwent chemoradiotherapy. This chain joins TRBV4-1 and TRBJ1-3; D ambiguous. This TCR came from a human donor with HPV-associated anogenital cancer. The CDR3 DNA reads TGCGCCAGCAGCCAAGAACCACTCACAAGAAACACCATATATTTT. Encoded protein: CASSQEPLTRNTIYF.